The next 23 T cell receptor beta chains were all read from a single sample in a study of T cells after yellow fever vaccination (dated 2019 in TCRdb). The treatment or condition label of this sample denotes: live attenuated yellow fever vaccine strain. Receptors were amplified or captured by 5' RACE. Sequencing instrument: Illumina HiSeq 2500. TCRdb's own reprocessing of the public reads used fastp at Q25 and MiXCR and kept productive beta chains. A single entry per CDR3 protein holds the most common genes and DNA from its merged rows. This sample holds 500,000 to 650,000 distinct CDR3 sequences; 17% were observed only once. Roughly a sixth of the sample is taken by the ten largest. The starting material was PBMCs, obtained around 5 days after the first yellow fever vaccination. These TCRs come from a man aged 18 to 29 who received the YFV17D yellow fever vaccine.

The V gene is TRBV7-2, the J gene TRBJ2-5; TRBD2 matches at 10 bases. Germline CDR1 reads SGHTA; CDR2 reads FQGNSA. CDR3 length equals 13 residues. The junction had 2 bases not matched to a gene; V was cut back by 3 bases and J by 7 bases. CDR3 sequence: CASSLPSGGTQYF. The CDR3 DNA is TGTGCCAGCAGCTTGCCTAGCGGGGGGACCCAGTACTTC.

This clonotype has only a few counts. The V and J genes are TRBV6-1 and TRBJ2-2, with 7 bases aligning to TRBD1. The germline V gene encodes CDR1 MNHNS and CDR2 SASEGT. After removal of 5 bases from V and 6 bases from J, the junction contained 6 bases not matched to a gene. The CDR3 totals 14 residues. The CDR3 nucleotides are TGTGCCAGCAGTCGGTTAGGGGGCCCCGGGGAGCTGTTTTTT. Translation: CASSRLGGPGELFF.

The chain has TRBV6-6 and TRBJ1-1, with unresolved D. Trimming cost V 10 bases and J 4 bases, with 16 bases left between them. Germline CDR1 and CDR2: MNHNY and SVGAGI (reference sequence). CDR3 length: 13 residues. CDR3 DNA sequence: TGTGCCACTGGGAGAGGGATCGGCACTGAAGCTTTCTTT. This gives the protein CATGRGIGTEAFF.

This clonotype showed up just a few times. The rearrangement links TRBV5-4 to TRBJ2-1; 12 bases match TRBD1. With V trimmed by 5 bases and J by 5 bases, 8 bases remained unmatched. CDR1 is SGHNT and CDR2 is YYREEE in the germline V gene (reference sequence). The CDR3 sequence is 16 residues long. The CDR3 spells CASRTPGTGGHNEQFF. The CDR3 coding sequence is TGTGCCAGCAGAACTCCCGGGACAGGGGGCCACAATGAGCAGTTCTTC.

This clonotype was detected only a few times. V is TRBV3-1 and J is TRBJ2-3; TRBD2 aligns across 8 bases. Trimming at V came to 1 base and at J to 0 bases, leaving 12 bases not matched to a gene. Germline V gives CDR1 LGHDT, CDR2 YNNKEL (reference sequence). The length of the CDR3 is 19 residues. The CDR3 sequence: CASSQAPPRGGPSTDTQYF. The CDR3 DNA reads as TGTGCCAGCAGCCAAGCACCCCCCCGGGGGGGCCCTAGCACAGATACGCAGTATTTT.

V and J are TRBV21-1 and TRBJ2-1; the table's D gene call, TRBD2, was not cross checked with the DNA. TRBV21-1 is a documented pseudogene. The CDR3 loop spans 14 amino acids. The CDR3 is CASRRREEAVEQFF. Written as DNA, the CDR3 is TGTGCCAGCAGGCGCAGGGAGGAAGCGGTTGAGCAGTTCTTC.

V gene TRBV20-1 combines with J gene TRBJ1-4; D is uncertain. Germline V gene data show CDR1 as DFQATT and CDR2 as SNEGSKA (reference sequence). V lost 1 base, J lost 5 bases, and 8 bases lay in between. This CDR3 comprises 13 residues. In DNA, the CDR3 is TGCAGTGCTAGAGGGTGGGAGAATGAAAAACTGTTTTTT. This sequence encodes CSARGWENEKLFF.

V usage is TRBV6-5 and J usage is TRBJ1-1, with 9 bases fitting TRBD1. The CDR3 loop spans 14 amino acids. Germline V CDR1 and CDR2: MNHEY, SVGAGI. The ends lost 5 bases at V and 3 bases at J; junction bases unmatched: 4. The CDR3 DNA reads as TGTGCCAGCAGTAACAGGGGGCCGTACACTGAAGCTTTCTTT. Amino acid sequence: CASSNRGPYTEAFF.

This clonotype was picked up a small number of times. The V and J genes are TRBV12-3 or TRBV12-4 and TRBJ1-2; no firm D call. CDR3 length: 15 residues. Trimming stripped 5 bases from V and 5 bases from J, with 18 bases between. CDR3 coding DNA: TGTGCCAGCAGTCTATTGACTATTTCCCCGTATGGCTACACCTTC. Protein sequence: CASSLLTISPYGYTF.

The table lists this clonotype with a few counts. The chain has TRBV29-1 and TRBJ1-4; tentatively, D is TRBD1 (5 bases). The CDR3 is made up of 12 amino acids. Germline V gene sequence: CDR1 SQVTM, CDR2 ANQGSEA. Trimming took 7 bases from V and 6 from J, leaving 12 bases between them. The CDR3, as DNA: TGCAGCGCGGTAACGGGGGATGAAAAACTGTTTTTT. Residues: CSAVTGDEKLFF.

About this clonotype itself: This could be a read error, since a much larger clone is one nucleotide away. For the CDR3, the DNA is TGTGCCAGCAGTTTCTTTAGCGGGGGTGCGGAGACCCAGTACTTC. Protein product: CASSFFSGGAETQYF. J is TRBJ2-5 and V is TRBV12-3 or TRBV12-4, with TRBD2 matching 9 bases. CDR3 length: 15 residues. The V segment lost 3 bases and the J segment 5 bases; nucleotides outside the gene matches: 7.

This sequence joins TRBV7-6 and TRBJ2-3; 7 bases agree with TRBD1. This CDR3 has 14 amino acids. After removal of 6 bases from V and 5 bases from J, the junction contained 8 bases not matched to a gene. Germline-derived CDR1 and CDR2 are SGHVS and FNYEAQ. As DNA, the CDR3 is TGTGCCAGCAGTTTCGACACAGGGGTAGATACGCAGTATTTT. Encoded protein: CASSFDTGVDTQYF.

The chain employs TRBV20-1 and TRBJ2-2, with 11 positions matching TRBD2. With 3 bases clipped from V and 3 bases from J, the junction kept 0 bases outside the gene matches. The CDR3 runs to 14 residues. Germline CDR1 DFQATT, CDR2 SNEGSKA (reference sequence). The chain's CDR3 is CSARTSGDTGELFF. The CDR3 DNA sequence: TGCAGTGCTAGGACTAGCGGGGACACCGGGGAGCTGTTTTTT.

The V call is TRBV5-1, the J call TRBJ2-3; D gene uncertain. The V end lost 0 bases, the J end lost 6 bases, and 20 bases lay between the germline ends. This CDR3 comprises 17 residues. Germline V lookup: CDR1 SGHRS, CDR2 YFSETQ. The CDR3 reads CASSLESGRKFFDTQYF. CDR3 coding DNA: TGCGCCAGCAGCTTGGAATCTGGTAGGAAGTTCTTCGATACGCAGTATTTT.

The chain has TRBV7-8 and TRBJ1-1, with 8 bases matching TRBD1. This CDR3 contains 17 residues. J lost 9 bases, V lost 5 bases, and 20 bases had no gene match. Germline V gene sequence: CDR1 SGHVS, CDR2 FQNEAQ. This CDR3 is CASSDPSGTGGSIQAFF. CDR3 nucleotide sequence: TGTGCCAGCAGCGATCCTTCCGGGACAGGCGGTAGTATTCAAGCTTTCTTT.

This clonotype has more than one count but fewer than ten. The CDR3 region is CAWSWATEAFF. The DNA for the CDR3 is TGTGCCTGGAGTTGGGCGACTGAAGCTTTCTTT. The rearrangement links TRBV30 to TRBJ1-1; D call uncertain. Trimming pared 2 bases from V and 5 bases from J, leaving 6 bases between. CDR3 length: 11 residues. Germline V gene lookup returns CDR1 GTSNPN and CDR2 SVGIG (reference sequence).

This chain joins TRBV5-1 and TRBJ2-7; D not resolved. V lost 4 bases, J lost 6 bases, and 11 bases lay in between. CDR1 and CDR2 (germline): SGHRS, YFSETQ. This CDR3 is 12 amino acids long. The CDR3 reads CASSEPGSEQYF. The CDR3 nucleotides are TGCGCCAGCAGCGAGCCCGGATCCGAGCAGTACTTC.

This clonotype turned up a few times. The rearrangement uses TRBV7-9 and TRBJ2-1, with D maybe TRBD1 (6 bases). The V gene lost 0 bases and the J gene lost 9 bases, with 12 bases spanning the gap. This CDR3 comprises 14 residues. The germline V gene encodes CDR1 SEHNR and CDR2 FQNEAQ (reference sequence). CDR3 nucleotide sequence: TGTGCCAGCAGCTTAGCTGTGGGGGCGGGTGAGCAGTTCTTC. Residues: CASSLAVGAGEQFF.

The V call is TRBV7-2, the J call TRBJ2-1; the match to TRBD2 covers 12 bases. The CDR3 is 16 residues long. The V segment lost 4 bases and the J segment 7 bases; nucleotides outside the gene matches: 8. Germline values: CDR1 SGHTA, CDR2 FQGNSA. The CDR3 is CASSYGLAGGENEQFF. Written as DNA, the CDR3 is TGTGCCAGCAGCTACGGTCTAGCGGGGGGGGAGAATGAGCAGTTCTTC.

This clonotype was picked up a small number of times. The V gene is TRBV19, the J gene TRBJ2-7; D is unresolved. Germline V gene lookup returns CDR1 LNHDA and CDR2 SQIVND (reference sequence). This CDR3 has 14 residues. The CDR3 is CASSIGGNSDEQYV. The CDR3 DNA reads as TGTGCCAGTAGTATAGGGGGAAACTCCGACGAGCAGTACGTC.

The chain has TRBV20-1 and TRBJ2-5; tentative D call: TRBD2 (6 bases). CDR1 DFQATT and CDR2 SNEGSKA come from the germline V gene (reference sequence). The ends were cut back, 5 bases at V and 1 base at J, with 14 bases in the middle. CDR3 length: 14 amino acids. The CDR3, as DNA: TGCAGTGCTCCGGTCGGAGGGATCCAAGAGACCCAGTACTTC. It encodes CSAPVGGIQETQYF.

The V call is TRBV5-4, the J call TRBJ2-6; D remains ambiguous. V was trimmed by 2 bases and J by 0 bases, leaving 18 bases between them. CDR3 length: 19 residues. Germline V gene data show CDR1 as SGHNT and CDR2 as YYREEE (reference sequence). DNA for the CDR3: TGTGCCAGCAGCTTCCCGAAACACCGAGACCACTCTGGGGCCAACGTCCTGACTTTC. It codes for CASSFPKHRDHSGANVLTF.

CDR3 residues: CSAVQGDASPLHF. As DNA, the CDR3 is TGCAGTGCGGTACAGGGGGATGCATCACCCCTCCACTTT. The rearrangement joins TRBV20-1 to TRBJ1-6, with 8 bases identical to TRBD1. Trimming removed 6 bases from V and 10 bases from J; junction bases left unmatched: 8. Germline V gene sequence: CDR1 DFQATT, CDR2 SNEGSKA (reference sequence). The CDR3 runs to 13 residues.